This TCR beta chain was recovered during a study of T-cell memory formation after mild COVID-19. On the study more broadly: TCR clusters showed largely donor specificity. Study results and caveats: Contracting clones from day 15 to 85 had balanced CD4/CD8; later expanders favoured CD4+. Contracting CD4+ clones lay largely in CM and EM, with CD8+ ones residing in EMRA. Detection of some responders pre-infection suggested pre-existing cross-reactive memory T cells participated.

TCRdb passed the 5' RACE reads through MiXCR, listing each CDR3 protein once. The repertoire includes a few hundred thousand distinct CDR3 sequences, 19% of them detected once, and roughly 21% sits in the top ten. The CDR3 sequence is 13 residues long. V dropped 5 bases and J dropped 6 bases, with 12 bases sitting between them. The germline V gene encodes CDR1 SGHTA and CDR2 FQGTGA. Turning to this clonotype: Its antigen is currently unknown.

V gene TRBV7-3 combines with J gene TRBJ2-3, with D possibly TRBD1 on 6 matching bases. The clonotype comes from a young man who had mild COVID-19 (a few samples of this study predate the infection). Cell type and time point are not known. Material for sequencing was PBMCs or a T cell subset sorted from them (not recorded which). The CDR3, as DNA: TGTGCCAGCAGCACCTACAGGGAGGATACGCAGTATTTT. Encoded protein: CASSTYREDTQYF.